The rows below give T cell receptor beta chains drawn from one sample of a study of radiotherapy plus CTLA-4 blockade in lung cancer. Assay: immunoSEQ multiplex PCR; the TCRdb copy retains only in-frame clones and omits some. The sample lists more than 50,000 clones; 76% were seen once. Sequenced here: peripheral blood, sampled from a patient treated with radiotherapy plus ipilimumab. These receptors were collected from a human donor with non-small cell lung cancer who had a complete response to radiotherapy plus ipilimumab. CDR3s include the opening cysteine and the closing phenylalanine or tryptophan. The D gene is left open where the match is weak. Where a row states a size, it is once, few, many or the class of an expanded clone; other rows omit it.

DNA: TGTGCCAGCAGCTTAGATGGGCGGGAGTTTTACAATGAGCAGTTCTTC
CDR3: CASSLDGREFYNEQFF
V: TRBV7-9
size: NA
D: TRBD2
J: TRBJ2-1

DNA: TGTGCCAGCAGACTTACTAGCGGCACAGATACGCAGTATTTT
CDR3: CASRLTSGTDTQYF
V: TRBV2
size: NA
D: TRBD2
J: TRBJ2-3

DNA: TGCGCCAGCAGCTCAGGAGAGACCCAGTACTTC
CDR3: CASSSGETQYF
V: TRBV5-1
size: NA
D: NA
J: TRBJ2-5

DNA: TGTGCCAGCAGTTACTCCGGACAGGGCGAGCAGTACTTC
CDR3: CASSYSGQGEQYF
V: TRBV6-5
size: NA
D: TRBD1
J: TRBJ2-7

DNA: TGTGCCAGCGCCCTAAGAGACGAGCAGTACTTC
CDR3: CASALRDEQYF
V: TRBV6-5
size: NA
D: NA
J: TRBJ2-7

DNA: TGTGCCAGCAGCACTAATCGGGAGCAGTACTTC
CDR3: CASSTNREQYF
V: TRBV28
size: NA
D: NA
J: TRBJ2-7

DNA: TGTGCCAGCAGCACGACAGGGGGAAACTTCTACGAGCAGTACTTC
CDR3: CASSTTGGNFYEQYF
V: TRBV7-2
size: NA
D: TRBD1
J: TRBJ2-7

DNA: TGTGCTAGTGGTTTGAGCTCGTCTGCGTCCTACGAGCAGTACTTC
CDR3: CASGLSSSASYEQYF
V: TRBV12-5
size: few
D: NA
J: TRBJ2-7

DNA: TGTGCCAGTGGTTTAGCGGGAGGGCCAAATGAGCAGTTCTTC
CDR3: CASGLAGGPNEQFF
V: TRBV19
size: NA
D: TRBD2
J: TRBJ2-1

DNA: TGTGCCAGCATCCTCCGACAGGGAGGAGAGACCCAGTACTTC
CDR3: CASILRQGGETQYF
V: TRBV7-2
size: NA
D: NA
J: TRBJ2-5

DNA: TGTGCCTGGAGTCCAACCCGGACTAGCGGGAGGACTAATCCCTACGAGCAGTACTTC
CDR3: CAWSPTRTSGRTNPYEQYF
V: TRBV30
size: NA
D: TRBD2
J: TRBJ2-7

DNA: TGTGCCAGCTCACCACGTGTAACCTACGAGCAGTACTTC
CDR3: CASSPRVTYEQYF
V: TRBV18
size: NA
D: NA
J: TRBJ2-7

DNA: TGTGCCAGCAGTGACTTACTGAACCCGGATAGCCAGCAGTTCTTC
CDR3: CASSDLLNPDSQQFF
V: TRBV28
size: NA
D: NA
J: TRBJ2-1

DNA: TGTGCCATCATGGGGGGATTGGCTAACTATGGCTACACCTTC
CDR3: CAIMGGLANYGYTF
V: TRBV10-3
size: few
D: NA
J: TRBJ1-2

DNA: TGCGCCAGCAGCTTGGCCCAGACCCTAGATTACACAGATACGCAGTATTTT
CDR3: CASSLAQTLDYTDTQYF
V: TRBV5-1
size: NA
D: NA
J: TRBJ2-3

DNA: TGTGCCAGCAGGGGGACAGTGAACACCGGGGAGCTGTTTTTT
CDR3: CASRGTVNTGELFF
V: TRBV2
size: NA
D: TRBD1
J: TRBJ2-2

DNA: TGTGCCAGCAGTTTCGACAGGGGTCAGGAGACCCAGTACTTC
CDR3: CASSFDRGQETQYF
V: TRBV6-5
size: NA
D: TRBD1
J: TRBJ2-5

DNA: TGTGCCAGCAGCCCACACAGGGACATGAACACTGAAGCTTTCTTT
CDR3: CASSPHRDMNTEAFF
V: TRBV7-9
size: NA
D: NA
J: TRBJ1-1

DNA: TGTGCCAGCTTTACTGGAGGCTATCAGCCCCAGCATTTT
CDR3: CASFTGGYQPQHF
V: TRBV28
size: NA
D: NA
J: TRBJ1-5

DNA: TGTGCCAGCAGGAACACAGGGGGCGCGGGCTATGGCTACACCTTC
CDR3: CASRNTGGAGYGYTF
V: TRBV6-1
size: few
D: TRBD1
J: TRBJ1-2

DNA: TGTGCCAGCAGCTTTCACAGGGATTCCGGAAACACCATATATTTT
CDR3: CASSFHRDSGNTIYF
V: TRBV7-2
size: NA
D: NA
J: TRBJ1-3

DNA: TGTGCCAGTATTGGGACAAGCTCTGGAAACACCATATATTTT
CDR3: CASIGTSSGNTIYF
V: TRBV19
size: few
D: NA
J: TRBJ1-3

DNA: TGCGCCAGCAGCTCGACCGGGGGTCCCGGCTCACCCCTCCACTTT
CDR3: CASSSTGGPGSPLHF
V: TRBV5-1
size: NA
D: NA
J: TRBJ1-6

DNA: TGTGCCAGCAGCGTCCGACAGGGGAGTTTTTCAACAGATACGCAGTATTTT
CDR3: CASSVRQGSFSTDTQYF
V: TRBV5-8
size: NA
D: TRBD1
J: TRBJ2-3

DNA: TGTGCCATCAGTCCACAGGAAACCTACGAGCAGTACTTC
CDR3: CAISPQETYEQYF
V: TRBV10-3
size: few
D: NA
J: TRBJ2-7

DNA: TGTGCCAGTAGAAGCGGGACTTCCCGGGAGGGCTACACCTTC
CDR3: CASRSGTSREGYTF
V: TRBV19
size: NA
D: NA
J: TRBJ1-2

DNA: TGTGCCAGCAGTTTTAGACAGGGGAAGGGCAATGAGCAGTTCTTC
CDR3: CASSFRQGKGNEQFF
V: TRBV28
size: NA
D: TRBD1
J: TRBJ2-1

DNA: TGCGCCAGCAGCCCTTTAGTTAATTCACCCCTCCACTTT
CDR3: CASSPLVNSPLHF
V: TRBV4-3
size: NA
D: NA
J: TRBJ1-6

DNA: TGTGCCAGTAGGAAAGCGGGATCCTCCTACAATGAGCAGTTCTTC
CDR3: CASRKAGSSYNEQFF
V: TRBV19
size: NA
D: TRBD2
J: TRBJ2-1

DNA: TGTGCCAGCAGCTTCGGACAGGGGGGAAACACCATATATTTT
CDR3: CASSFGQGGNTIYF
V: TRBV5-4
size: few
D: TRBD1
J: TRBJ1-3

DNA: TGTGCCAGCAGCTTGGAAGGGGTGTCAGCTTTCTTT
CDR3: CASSLEGVSAFF
V: TRBV7-2
size: NA
D: NA
J: TRBJ1-1

DNA: TGTGCCAGCAGTTTTAAGGCTAGCGGGAGTTTTTCCTACGAGCAGTACTTC
CDR3: CASSFKASGSFSYEQYF
V: TRBV27
size: few
D: TRBD2
J: TRBJ2-7

DNA: TGTGCCAGCAGCCATGCTGGGGGGACGGGCTATGGCTACACCTTC
CDR3: CASSHAGGTGYGYTF
V: TRBV6-5
size: NA
D: NA
J: TRBJ1-2

DNA: TGTGCCAGCAGCAGGGGACTAAAGGGAAGCAATCAGCCCCAGCATTTT
CDR3: CASSRGLKGSNQPQHF
V: TRBV5-6
size: NA
D: NA
J: TRBJ1-5

DNA: TGTGCCAGCAGCTCTCGGGGGGGGGAACTTAATTCACCCCTCCACTTT
CDR3: CASSSRGGELNSPLHF
V: TRBV7-8
size: NA
D: NA
J: TRBJ1-6